The 24 T cell receptor beta chains reported below all come from one sample, sequenced in a study of blood T cell repertoires in COVID-19. Profiling relied on immunoSEQ multiplex PCR, and the TCRdb table lists in-frame clones only, not all of them. The sample comprises 150,000 to 200,000 clones, approximately 86% of which are singletons, and around 5.2% rests with the top ten. Sequencing input: PBMCs or T cells enriched from blood (not recorded which). These receptors were collected from a woman in her fifties or sixties with acute COVID-19.

This chain links TRBV10-1 with TRBJ2-3; 8 bases map to TRBD2. V gave up 5 bases and J gave up 4 bases; unmatched junction bases: 11. The CDR3 length is 16 residues. Germline loops: CDR1 WNHNN, CDR2 SYGVQD (reference sequence). The CDR3 spells CASSPLSGGTSDTQYF. Written as DNA, the CDR3 is TGCGCCAGCAGTCCCTTAAGCGGGGGCACCTCAGATACGCAGTATTTT.

J is TRBJ2-2 and V is TRBV9; 9 positions match TRBD2. V lost 0 bases to trimming and J lost 4 bases; unmatched junction nucleotides: 7. Looked up from germline, CDR1 is SGDLS and CDR2 is YYNGEE. The CDR3 contains 17 residues. The CDR3 spells CASSVVRGSGSTGELFF. The CDR3 nucleotides read TGTGCCAGCAGCGTAGTGAGAGGTAGCGGGAGCACCGGGGAGCTGTTTTTT.

The chain recombines TRBV19 with TRBJ1-1, with 9 bases matching TRBD1. CDR1 and CDR2 from the germline V gene are LNHDA and SQIVND (reference sequence). This CDR3 region has 16 residues. The junction had 12 bases not matched to a gene; V was cut back by 5 bases and J by 5 bases. The DNA for the CDR3 is TGTGCCAGTAGTCCGGACAGGGGCGCCCTCGCGACTGAAGCTTTCTTT. Its protein product is CASSPDRGALATEAFF.

V is TRBV12-3 or TRBV12-4 and J is TRBJ1-5; TRBD1 matches 7 bases. CDR3 length: 13 amino acids. J gave up 6 bases and V 5 bases, and 4 bases lay outside the gene matches. This CDR3 is CASSRGTVQPQHF. CDR3 in DNA: TGTGCCAGCAGTCGAGGGACAGTTCAGCCCCAGCATTTT.

This chain uses TRBV11-3 with TRBJ1-2, with D possibly TRBD1 on 5 matching bases. The CDR3 loop spans 13 amino acids. Per germline, CDR1 SGHNT and CDR2 YENEEA. Trimming took 6 bases from V and 5 from J, leaving 13 bases between them. The CDR3 DNA is TGTGCCAGCAGTTCCACGGGGGGGTATGGCTACACCTTC. Amino acid sequence: CASSSTGGYGYTF.

This chain joins TRBV27 and TRBJ2-5; 7 nucleotides align to TRBD2. The CDR3 runs 17 residues. V lost 5 bases, J lost 4 bases, and 16 bases stayed unmatched. Germline lookup yields CDR1 MNHEY and CDR2 SMNVEV (reference sequence). CDR3 sequence: CASSPPRLAALPETQYF. The CDR3 coding sequence is TGTGCCAGCAGTCCCCCCCGGCTAGCGGCGCTCCCAGAGACCCAGTACTTC.

The chain is built from TRBV21-1 and TRBJ2-3; the table gives TRBD2 as D, unverified against the DNA. TRBV21-1 counts as a pseudogene. This CDR3 comprises 13 residues. CDR3 sequence (DNA): TGTGCCAGCAACCCTAGCGGAGCAGATACGCAGTATTTT. This encodes CASNPSGADTQYF.

J is TRBJ1-5 and V is TRBV19, with no clear D. This CDR3 comprises 16 residues. Germline loops: CDR1 LNHDA, CDR2 SQIVND (reference sequence). The V gene lost 1 base and the J gene lost 1 base, with 11 bases spanning the gap. The CDR3 nucleotides are TGTGCCAGTAGTATAGCGGTACCTTTGAGCAATCAGCCCCAGCATTTT. It is translated as CASSIAVPLSNQPQHF.

The CDR3 sequence is CASSYSAVTDTQYF. CDR3 nucleotide sequence: TGTGCCAGCAGTTACTCGGCCGTTACGGATACGCAGTATTTT. This sequence joins TRBV6-5 and TRBJ2-3; D unresolved. The V and J ends lost 0 bases and 6 bases respectively, with 10 bases between them. The CDR3 runs to 14 residues. CDR1 and CDR2 from the germline V gene are MNHEY and SVGAGI.

This chain joins TRBV30 and TRBJ2-5; TRBD2 matches 11 bases. Losses at the gene ends were 4 bases for V and 5 bases for J; bases not matched to a gene: 15. This CDR3 contains 17 residues. CDR1 is GTSNPN, CDR2 SVGIG, per germline (reference sequence). As DNA, the CDR3 is TGTGCCTGGACACAGGGACTAGCGGTCGAAGCTTGGGAGACCCAGTACTTC. Its protein product is CAWTQGLAVEAWETQYF.

The rearrangement joins TRBV2 to TRBJ2-5, with 9 bases lining up with TRBD2. CDR3 length: 14 amino acids. Germline V lookup: CDR1 SNHLY, CDR2 FYNNEI. Germline trimming cut 8 bases from V and 1 base from J; bases unmatched to any gene: 5. CDR3 sequence (DNA): TGTGCCAGCGGAGCGGGGGGAATCCAAGAGACCCAGTACTTC. Residues: CASGAGGIQETQYF.

The rearrangement uses TRBV27 and TRBJ1-5, with D possibly TRBD1 on 6 matching bases. Germline V CDR1 and CDR2: MNHEY, SMNVEV (reference sequence). Trimming took off 2 bases at V and 2 bases at J, with 19 bases between the two ends. CDR3 length equals 18 residues. The CDR3 DNA is TGTGCCAGCAGTTTAATAGGGGGACGTGGTATTGGCAATCAGCCCCAGCATTTT. Translated, it gives CASSLIGGRGIGNQPQHF.

This chain uses TRBV2 with TRBJ2-2; 14 bases are shared with TRBD2. With V trimmed by 6 bases and J by 9 bases, 9 bases remained unmatched. CDR3 length: 16 amino acids. Per the germline V gene, CDR1 is SNHLY and CDR2 is FYNNEI. The CDR3 loop is CASRKTSGGASRELFF. CDR3 DNA sequence: TGTGCCAGCAGGAAGACTAGCGGGGGGGCTTCCAGGGAGCTGTTTTTT.

This chain connects TRBV5-6 to TRBJ1-3; 10 bases are shared with TRBD1. V dropped 5 bases and J dropped 5; count of bases not matched to a gene: 7. Germline V gives CDR1 SGHDT, CDR2 YYEEEE. The length of the CDR3 is 15 residues. The DNA for the CDR3 is TGTGCCAGCAGAGGGACAGGGGCCAACAGAAACACCATATATTTT. Residues: CASRGTGANRNTIYF.

This chain links TRBV29-1 with TRBJ2-3; no clear D. The ends were cut back, 5 bases at V and 4 bases at J, with 13 bases in the middle. The CDR3 loop spans 13 amino acids. Germline lookup yields CDR1 SQVTM and CDR2 ANQGSEA. This chain's CDR3 is CSVRSLAADTQYF. CDR3 in DNA: TGCAGCGTTCGATCATTAGCTGCAGATACGCAGTATTTT.

The chain employs TRBV9 and TRBJ1-5; 9 bases fit TRBD1. V gave up 3 bases and J gave up 0 bases; unmatched junction bases: 1. CDR3 length equals 15 residues. Germline loops: CDR1 SGDLS, CDR2 YYNGEE. CDR3 DNA: TGTGCCAGCAGCGCGGGACAGGGTAGCAATCAGCCCCAGCATTTT. Translation: CASSAGQGSNQPQHF.

V and J are TRBV9 and TRBJ2-1; TRBD1 aligns across 9 bases. Germline lookup yields CDR1 SGDLS and CDR2 YYNGEE. The CDR3 is 15 residues long. The junction had 7 bases not matched to a gene; V was cut back by 0 bases and J by 9 bases. CDR3 DNA: TGTGCCAGCAGCGTAGTGGGGACAGGGATGGCTGAGCAGTTCTTC. As protein: CASSVVGTGMAEQFF.

The chain is built from TRBV6-5 and TRBJ2-5; TRBD2 matches 7 bases. This CDR3 has 13 residues. Germline V gives CDR1 MNHEY, CDR2 SVGAGI. V lost 6 bases and J lost 5; bases outside the gene matches: 6. The CDR3 protein is CASSLPSGETQYF. In DNA, the CDR3 is TGTGCCAGCAGCCTACCTAGCGGCGAGACCCAGTACTTC.

This clone has only a few counts. V and J are TRBV19 and TRBJ1-1, with D possibly TRBD1 on 5 matching bases. Per germline, CDR1 LNHDA and CDR2 SQIVND (reference sequence). The length of the CDR3 is 15 residues. The V and J ends lost 8 bases and 0 bases respectively, with 16 bases between them. CDR3 in DNA: TGTGCCAGTGAAGGTCGGGGGTCCATGAACACTGAAGCTTTCTTT. This encodes CASEGRGSMNTEAFF. Filled out from reference TRBV19 and TRBJ1-1, the complete variable domain reads DGGITQSPKYLFRKEGQNVTLSCEQNLNHDAMYWYRQDPGQGLRLIYYSQIVNDFQKGDIAEGYSVSREKKESFPLTVTSAQKNPTAFYLCASEGRGSMNTEAFFGQGTRLTVV.

The chain recombines TRBV19 with TRBJ1-2; 10 bases align to TRBD1. Germline V gene data show CDR1 as LNHDA and CDR2 as SQIVND (reference sequence). V trimming: 7 bases; J trimming: 4 bases; junction bases outside the gene matches: 15. CDR3 length equals 17 residues. The CDR3 region has the DNA TGTGCCAGTATATACGGGACAGGGGCGCGAACACCCTATGGCTACACCTTC. As protein: CASIYGTGARTPYGYTF.

This clone was picked up a small number of times. V is TRBV4-1 and J is TRBJ2-1; D is possibly TRBD2 (5 bases). CDR1 and CDR2 from the germline V gene are MGHRA and YSYEKL. Trimming cost V 1 base and J 7 bases, with 8 bases left between them. The CDR3 extends over 13 amino acids. In DNA form, the CDR3 reads TGCGCCAGCAGCCAAGCCACTAGGAATGAGCAGTTCTTC. Amino acid sequence: CASSQATRNEQFF.

This rearrangement joins TRBV7-2 to TRBJ2-1, with TRBD1 as a possible D gene (5 bases). The CDR3 covers 15 residues. Between the trimmed V and J ends, which lost 2 bases and 6 bases, there was a span of 14 bases. Germline V lookup: CDR1 SGHTA, CDR2 FQGNSA. The CDR3, as DNA: TGTGCCAGCAGCTTAAACCCAGGGTTCGCCAATGAGCAGTTCTTC. Its protein product is CASSLNPGFANEQFF.

CDR3 sequence: CTSFTTGRDSYEQYF. CDR3 coding DNA: TGCACCAGCTTTACAACCGGGAGGGACTCCTACGAGCAGTACTTC. V usage is TRBV1 and J usage is TRBJ2-7; the table gives TRBD2 as D, unverified against the DNA. TRBV1 is marked as a pseudogene. The CDR3 totals 15 residues.

V gene TRBV7-8 combines with J gene TRBJ1-5; TRBD1 matches at 9 bases. From germline, CDR1 is SGHVS and CDR2 FQNEAQ. V trimming: 6 bases; J trimming: 7 bases; junction bases outside the gene matches: 4. The CDR3 loop spans 13 amino acids. CDR3 sequence (DNA): TGTGCCAGCAGTCGGGACAGGGAACAGCCCCAGCATTTT. Amino acids: CASSRDREQPQHF.